The rows below give T cell receptor beta chains drawn from one sample of a study of regulatory T cells in long-lasting Graves disease. TCRdb passed the multiplex PCR reads through MiXCR, listing each CDR3 protein once. Counted here are a few hundred thousand distinct CDR3 sequences, 23% occurring once; the ten biggest clones make up roughly a quarter. The specimen comprised peripheral blood mononuclear cells (PBMCs), sampled when the disease was refractory, from a patient treated with antithyroid drugs. Receptor source: a female donor with Graves disease. CDR3s leave out the opening cysteine and the closing phenylalanine or tryptophan. Some rows have no size entry. The others give once, few or many, or a class for an expanded clone.

TRBJ2-7 many TRBV3-1 ASSSRMAGVDYEQY
TRBJ2-1 . TRBV20-1 SARRAPLEEQF
TRBJ1-6 few TRBV3-1 ASSQAGGNSPLH
TRBJ2-3 few TRBV7-9 ASSFGQLLTDTQY
TRBJ1-3 . TRBV28 AGSGTGFSLGY
TRBJ2-7 many TRBV6-1 ASSEGTGLYEQY
TRBJ1-1 few TRBV15 ATSRDIGREAF
TRBJ2-1 few TRBV6-5 ASSYSSNDEQF
TRBJ2-4 . TRBV6-5 ASSYEGRTKNIQY
TRBJ2-5 few TRBV7-6 ASTSAGTGRLGTQY
TRBJ2-2 . TRBV30 AWSVASGELF
TRBJ2-7 many TRBV12-3/TRBV12-4 ASSTGQGRYEQY
TRBJ1-5 few TRBV6-1 ASTEGGQPQH
TRBJ2-7 many TRBV12-3/TRBV12-4 ASSLPSLTYEQY
TRBJ2-7 . TRBV7-2 ASSWVAGEGGEQY
TRBJ2-7 . TRBV29-1 SVEWTVGPYEQY
TRBJ2-1 . TRBV10-2 AGSESRAGGTEQF
TRBJ2-1 many TRBV24-1 ATSITRNEQF
TRBJ2-5 few TRBV20-1 SARDSQGQRMVEETQY
TRBJ2-7 many TRBV27 ASARQGDLYEQY
TRBJ2-2 . TRBV20-1 SARDAGLNTGELF
TRBJ1-3 . TRBV6-1 ASRGPTSGNTIY
TRBJ1-2 . TRBV28 ASSLIPGQGVFGYT
TRBJ1-1 . TRBV28 ASQGSGGPEAF
TRBJ1-2 . TRBV29-1 SVLRQGSGYT
TRBJ1-1 many TRBV6-1 ASTQQGESEAF
TRBJ1-5 many TRBV6-2/TRBV6-3 ASSEGAGQPQH
TRBJ2-2 . TRBV7-2 ASTNPGGGGAGELF
TRBJ1-5 many TRBV7-2 ASNLPGQPQH
TRBJ1-2 many TRBV20-1 SADPPGQAGYYT
TRBJ2-5 many TRBV28 ASNGRAETQY
TRBJ2-2 many TRBV2 ASSMTGTNTGELF
TRBJ1-1 . TRBV30 AWIRLRSSVLYEAF
TRBJ1-5 few TRBV19 ASSLGENQPQH
TRBJ1-1 . TRBV13 ASTPGHLTPRAF
TRBJ2-5 many TRBV15 ATSRVEETQY
TRBJ2-7 . TRBV20-1 KTGDPYEQY
TRBJ1-2 many TRBV6-1 ASSEAGLPYGYT
TRBJ2-6 many TRBV6-1 ASNRASGANVLT
TRBJ1-1 few TRBV18 ASSPQGGDTEAF
TRBJ1-1 . TRBV4-2 ASRLREMNTEAF
TRBJ2-2 few TRBV9 ASSVPLAGMANTGELF
TRBJ1-5 many TRBV24-1 ATSAGLGSNQPQH
TRBJ2-5 few TRBV5-1 ASSLEPGTSQETQY
TRBJ1-6 . TRBV7-9 ASRHTHSGNSPLH
TRBJ1-1 . TRBV7-3 ASSSAPGEAMNTEAF
TRBJ1-2 many TRBV2 ASSALRTGQGYT
TRBJ2-5 many TRBV28 ASIRGTGGGETQY
TRBJ2-2 many TRBV12-3/TRBV12-4 ATSIGTNTGELF
TRBJ2-7 . TRBV5-1 ASSSGTAGEQY
TRBJ1-1 many TRBV7-2 ASSPDGAWTEAF
TRBJ2-7 many TRBV6-1 ASNRAGSSYEQY